The clone carrying this TCR beta chain has just one count. Antigen unknown. The CDR3 consists of 11 residues. Trimming left V 6 bases short and J 4 bases short, with 3 bases between. Germline V gene data show CDR1 as LNHNV and CDR2 as YYDKDF (reference sequence). The sample comes from a study of lymphopenia after photon versus proton radiotherapy. Study observations and caveats: Oligoclonal CD8+ Temra expansion after nadir drove photon patients' diversity drop. Proton therapy kept repertoires fairly stable, unlike photons, which gained effector/memory cells.

Sequencing used immunoSEQ multiplex PCR; TCRdb keeps in-frame clones, though not all of them. The data hold around 20,000 clones, with about 88% observed a single time. The chain recombines TRBV15 with TRBJ2-2; D is undetermined. Here the sequenced sample was peripheral blood, taken from a patient treated with proton-based radiotherapy. This receptor was taken from a man aged 70 or older with pancreatic cancer. CDR3 sequence: CATRGTGELFF. In DNA form, the CDR3 reads TGTGCCACCAGGGGCACCGGGGAGCTGTTTTTT. Looking up the rest from reference TRBV15 and TRBJ2-2 gives the full variable domain: DAMVIQNPRYQVTQFGKPVTLSCSQTLNHNVMYWYQQKSSQAPKLLFHYYDKDFNNEADTPDNFQSRRPNTSFCFLDIRSPGLGDTAMYLCATRGTGELFFGEGSRLTVL.